Listed below are T cell receptor beta chains from one sample, sequenced in a study of shared clonotypes between healthy human individuals. Clones were read by immunoSEQ multiplex PCR, and TCRdb kept only the in-frame ones, dropping some. The sample gives fewer than 500,000 clones, about 79% of which show up once; under 15% is in the top ten. Sequencing was done on a sample of PBMCs. These TCRs come from a woman in her thirties or forties in good health. Some clones in this sample may be carry-over from other donors' samples. The CDR3 runs from the conserved cysteine through the conserved F or W. The D gene is left open where the match is weak. Clone size is given for some rows only: seen once, a few or many times, or a class if the clone is expanded.

CDR3aa: CASSLYREAFF
CDR3nt: TGTGCCAGCAGTTTATACCGAGAAGCTTTCTTT
d_gene: -
v_gene: TRBV28
abundance: -
j_gene: TRBJ1-1

CDR3aa: CASSLEGGMGTEAFF
CDR3nt: TGTGCCAGCAGCTTAGAGGGGGGGATGGGCACTGAAGCTTTCTTT
d_gene: -
v_gene: TRBV11-2
abundance: -
j_gene: TRBJ1-1

CDR3aa: CSVLAGLPDFSGRGNEQFF
CDR3nt: TGCAGCGTCCTGGCGGGCCTACCAGACTTTAGCGGGAGGGGCAATGAGCAGTTCTTC
d_gene: TRBD2
v_gene: TRBV29-1
abundance: few
j_gene: TRBJ2-1

CDR3aa: CASSFRDRDYGYTF
CDR3nt: TGTGCCAGCAGTTTCCGGGACAGAGACTATGGCTACACCTTC
d_gene: TRBD1
v_gene: TRBV28
abundance: few
j_gene: TRBJ1-2

CDR3aa: CASSLVMGAPPDTEAFF
CDR3nt: TGTGCCAGCAGCTTAGTAATGGGGGCTCCGCCGGACACTGAAGCTTTCTTT
d_gene: -
v_gene: TRBV7-9
abundance: -
j_gene: TRBJ1-1

CDR3aa: CASSRLGLAFGETQYF
CDR3nt: TGTGCCAGCAGCCGCCTGGGACTAGCATTCGGGGAGACCCAGTACTTC
d_gene: TRBD2
v_gene: TRBV7-9
abundance: -
j_gene: TRBJ2-5

CDR3aa: CAISEIAGGYTDTQYF
CDR3nt: TGTGCCATCAGTGAGATAGCGGGAGGTTACACAGATACGCAGTATTTT
d_gene: TRBD2
v_gene: TRBV10-3
abundance: -
j_gene: TRBJ2-3

CDR3aa: CASSQDERALRYTF
CDR3nt: TGCGCCAGCAGCCAAGATGAGAGGGCCCTGAGGTACACCTTC
d_gene: -
v_gene: TRBV4-1
abundance: -
j_gene: TRBJ1-2

CDR3aa: CASSLDLGQPQHF
CDR3nt: TGTGCCAGCAGCTTAGATTTGGGACAGCCCCAGCATTTT
d_gene: -
v_gene: TRBV7-2
abundance: -
j_gene: TRBJ1-5

CDR3aa: CAWSGDRGRKLFF
CDR3nt: TGTGCCTGGAGTGGGGACAGGGGGCGAAAACTGTTTTTT
d_gene: TRBD1
v_gene: TRBV30
abundance: once
j_gene: TRBJ1-4

CDR3aa: CASRQGLAANTGELFF
CDR3nt: TGTGCCAGCAGGCAGGGACTAGCGGCGAACACCGGGGAGCTGTTTTTT
d_gene: TRBD2
v_gene: TRBV7-9
abundance: few
j_gene: TRBJ2-2

CDR3aa: CASSSIAGRADTQYF
CDR3nt: TGTGCCAGCAGCTCAATAGCGGGACGGGCAGATACGCAGTATTTT
d_gene: TRBD2
v_gene: TRBV6-6
abundance: -
j_gene: TRBJ2-3

CDR3aa: CASSPPAGLAVQETQYF
CDR3nt: TGTGCCAGCAGTCCACCTGCGGGACTAGCGGTCCAAGAGACCCAGTACTTC
d_gene: TRBD2
v_gene: TRBV27
abundance: -
j_gene: TRBJ2-5

CDR3aa: CATTRDLQETQYF
CDR3nt: TGTGCCACCACCCGGGACTTACAAGAGACCCAGTACTTC
d_gene: -
v_gene: TRBV10-3
abundance: -
j_gene: TRBJ2-5

CDR3aa: CAWRLAGTGELFF
CDR3nt: TGTGCCTGGCGGCTAGCGGGTACCGGGGAGCTGTTTTTT
d_gene: TRBD2
v_gene: TRBV30
abundance: -
j_gene: TRBJ2-2

CDR3aa: CATAGAGVTRGYTF
CDR3nt: TGTGCCACCGCGGGCGCAGGGGTAACTAGAGGCTACACCTTC
d_gene: -
v_gene: TRBV10-3
abundance: -
j_gene: TRBJ1-2

CDR3aa: CASSQEINSGANVLTF
CDR3nt: TGTGCCAGCAGCCAAGAGATTAACTCTGGGGCCAACGTCCTGACTTTC
d_gene: -
v_gene: TRBV4-2
abundance: once
j_gene: TRBJ2-6

CDR3aa: CASSPRDRARQYF
CDR3nt: TGTGCCAGCAGCCCCCGGGACAGGGCCCGGCAGTACTTC
d_gene: TRBD1
v_gene: TRBV7-9
abundance: -
j_gene: TRBJ2-5

CDR3aa: CASSRLAGPNTGELFF
CDR3nt: TGCGCCAGCAGCCGCCTAGCGGGCCCGAACACCGGGGAGCTGTTTTTT
d_gene: TRBD2
v_gene: TRBV4-1
abundance: few
j_gene: TRBJ2-2

CDR3aa: CASSFRDPGANGYTF
CDR3nt: TGTGCCAGCAGCTTCAGGGACCCGGGGGCGAATGGCTACACCTTC
d_gene: -
v_gene: TRBV7-2
abundance: once
j_gene: TRBJ1-2

CDR3aa: CASSPQLTCGANVLTF
CDR3nt: TGTGCCAGCAGCCCCCAACTTACTTGTGGGGCCAACGTCCTGACTTTC
d_gene: -
v_gene: TRBV11-3
abundance: once
j_gene: TRBJ2-6

CDR3aa: CASSPPASDDDGEQYF
CDR3nt: TGTGCCAGCTCACCACCTGCTAGCGACGATGATGGGGAGCAGTACTTC
d_gene: -
v_gene: TRBV18
abundance: -
j_gene: TRBJ2-7

CDR3aa: CASSPRLAGAGNEQFF
CDR3nt: TGTGCCAGCAGTCCCCGCCTAGCGGGAGCGGGGAATGAGCAGTTCTTC
d_gene: TRBD2
v_gene: TRBV28
abundance: -
j_gene: TRBJ2-1

CDR3aa: CATSRGLAQETQYF
CDR3nt: TGTGCCACCAGCAGGGGGTTAGCGCAAGAGACCCAGTACTTC
d_gene: -
v_gene: TRBV15
abundance: -
j_gene: TRBJ2-5

CDR3aa: CASSSQGDNTEAFF
CDR3nt: TGTGCCAGCAGTTCACAGGGAGACAACACTGAAGCTTTCTTT
d_gene: -
v_gene: TRBV2
abundance: -
j_gene: TRBJ1-1

CDR3aa: CASSLEQADTQYF
CDR3nt: TGTGCCAGCAGCTTAGAACAGGCAGATACGCAGTATTTT
d_gene: -
v_gene: TRBV7-2
abundance: -
j_gene: TRBJ2-3

CDR3aa: CAWTGSSYEQYF
CDR3nt: TGTGCCTGGACAGGGAGCTCCTACGAGCAGTACTTC
d_gene: -
v_gene: TRBV30
abundance: -
j_gene: TRBJ2-7